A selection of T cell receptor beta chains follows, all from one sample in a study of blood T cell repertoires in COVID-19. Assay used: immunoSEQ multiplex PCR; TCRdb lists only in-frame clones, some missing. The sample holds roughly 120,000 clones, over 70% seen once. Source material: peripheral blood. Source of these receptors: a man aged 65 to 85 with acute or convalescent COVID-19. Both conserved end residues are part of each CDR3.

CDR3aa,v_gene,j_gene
CAGRGTGHTEAFF,TRBV12-3/TRBV12-4,TRBJ1-1
CASSQERPGGSTEAFF,TRBV3-1/TRBV3-2,TRBJ1-1
CASSVEKLRGPKNIQYF,TRBV5-6,TRBJ2-4
CASSLGLGSAGISYEQYF,TRBV5-1,TRBJ2-7
CASSQAPGTGSEQYF,TRBV4-3,TRBJ2-7
CASSLQDPNYGYTF,TRBV5-1,TRBJ1-2
CASRKWLAGVYNEQFF,TRBV2,TRBJ2-1
CASSPWRDDPISGNTIYF,TRBV18,TRBJ1-3
CASSVSGLNTDTQYF,TRBV9,TRBJ2-3
CASNQIGGYEQYF,TRBV19,TRBJ2-7
CASSPGTGGRQFF,TRBV11-2,TRBJ2-1
CASSQQGGTEAFF,TRBV11-1,TRBJ1-1
CASSLVGTDTQYF,TRBV5-8,TRBJ2-3
CASRPGTIQPQHF,TRBV2,TRBJ1-5
CAWSAQQGIRNTEAFF,TRBV30,TRBJ1-1
CASSQDRGRGGYTF,TRBV3-1/TRBV3-2,TRBJ1-2
CASSTLDGGGAWTGELFF,TRBV7-2,TRBJ2-2
CASSMGQGDYGYTF,TRBV5-1,TRBJ1-2
CASSQVNRVDQPQHF,TRBV4-1,TRBJ1-5
CASSEETSTRETQYF,TRBV18,TRBJ2-5
CASSIGGTGNEKLFF,TRBV19,TRBJ1-4
CASSLGAVTNTGELFF,TRBV5-1,TRBJ2-2
CASSPQRGGFLSTDTQYF,TRBV5-1,TRBJ2-3
CASRTWGANVLTF,TRBV27,TRBJ2-6
CASSVEFSYGYTF,TRBV9,TRBJ1-2
CASLRRDTDTQYF,TRBV7-9,TRBJ2-3
CASSFTRTSYEQYF,TRBV11-2,TRBJ2-7
CASSMAVSSYEQYF,TRBV19,TRBJ2-7
CASSVTGGNTEAFF,TRBV7-3,TRBJ1-1
CASSKVYSGGSYNEQFF,TRBV21-1,TRBJ2-1
CASSPTRAIQFF,TRBV7-3,TRBJ2-1
CASSIGVRAHEQYF,TRBV19,TRBJ2-7
CASREGLAGANGQTQYF,TRBV6-1,TRBJ2-5
CATSDSKRGSSYNEQFF,TRBV24-1,TRBJ2-1
CASSLGAGAFSGNTIYF,TRBV5-1,TRBJ1-3
CASSVGEGSNQPQHF,TRBV9,TRBJ1-5
CASSPPGQGRHQPQHF,TRBV5-1,TRBJ1-5
CSVKGEGNQPQHF,TRBV29-1,TRBJ1-5